The TCR beta chain under discussion was sequenced for a study of technical replicates of blood from several donors. The data were produced by immunoSEQ multiplex PCR, yet TCRdb's version contains in-frame clones alone and is incomplete. This table holds more than 75,000 clones, about 94% found once. The CDR3 runs to 17 residues. Germline V gene data show CDR1 as MGHRA and CDR2 as YSYEKL. V lost 0 bases, J lost 3 bases, and 18 bases lay in between. This receptor was obtained from a human donor in good health. Sequencing was performed on T cells isolated from PBMCs. This chain joins TRBV4-1 and TRBJ2-7; D possibly corresponds to TRBD1 (6 bases). CDR3 amino acids: CASSQEPMGAGDYEQYF. The CDR3 DNA reads as TGCGCCAGCAGCCAAGAACCGATGGGGGCCGGTGACTACGAGCAGTACTTC.